The next 19 T cell receptor beta chains were all read from a single sample in a study of technical replicates of blood from several donors (dated by TCRdb to 2016 to 2017). Library preparation was by the immunoSEQ multiplex PCR assay. Not all clones reach the TCRdb copy of this immuneACCESS table, which keeps in-frame sequences only. Checked studies attribute under half of the gap to unresolved V genes and leave the rest unexplained. The sample records 13,000 to 15,000 clones, approximately 81% of which are singletons. The ten largest clones capture about 11% of the sample. Sequencing used PBMCs. Receptors were obtained from a human donor in good health.

The V call is TRBV7-8, the J call TRBJ2-7; TRBD1 might be the D (5 bases). Trimming removed 5 bases at V and 0 bases at J, with 11 bases between. The germline CDR1 and CDR2 sequences are SGHVS and FQNEAQ. The CDR3 extends over 14 amino acids. CDR3 sequence reads: CASSSQGISYEQYF. CDR3 DNA: TGTGCCAGCAGCAGCCAGGGAATCTCCTACGAGCAGTACTTC.

This chain joins TRBV4-2 and TRBJ2-3; 10 nucleotides line up with TRBD2. This CDR3 comprises 15 residues. The V segment lost 4 bases and the J segment 3 bases; nucleotides outside the gene matches: 4. Germline-derived CDR1 and CDR2 are LGHNA and YNFKEQ. Written as DNA, the CDR3 is TGTGCCAGCAGCCGTCCGGGACTAGCGACAGATACGCAGTATTTT. Translated, it gives CASSRPGLATDTQYF.

V and J are TRBV2 and TRBJ1-2; D perhaps matches TRBD1 (5 bases). This CDR3 has 15 residues. Germline V CDR1 and CDR2: SNHLY, FYNNEI. The V end lost 8 bases, the J end lost 4 bases, and 20 bases lay between the germline ends. CDR3 in DNA: TGTGCCAGCGTGGACACAACGGGCAATGGCTATGGCTACACCTTC. This codes for CASVDTTGNGYGYTF.

The chain links TRBV4-2 to TRBJ2-3, with 14 nucleotides matching TRBD2. Per germline, CDR1 LGHNA and CDR2 YNFKEQ. J lost 8 bases, V lost 6 bases, and 7 bases had no gene match. The CDR3 is 15 amino acids. DNA for the CDR3: TGTGCCAGCAGACCTGGGACTAGCGGGAGACTTACGCAGTATTTT. It specifies CASRPGTSGRLTQYF.

This chain uses TRBV29-1 with TRBJ1-1; D is ambiguous. This CDR3 region has 11 residues. Trimming took 6 bases from V and 6 from J, leaving 11 bases between them. In germline, CDR1 is SQVTM, CDR2 ANQGSEA. The DNA for the CDR3 is TGCAGCGTCCGATTGAGTTCTGAAGCTTTCTTT. This codes for CSVRLSSEAFF.

This rearrangement joins TRBV7-2 to TRBJ1-5; 7 nucleotides match TRBD1. The germline V gene encodes CDR1 SGHTA and CDR2 FQGNSA. V lost 1 base, J lost 3 bases, and 6 bases stayed unmatched. There are 16 residues in the CDR3. DNA of the CDR3: TGTGCCAGCAGCTTAGTCGGGACAGAGAACAATCAGCCCCAGCATTTT. This encodes CASSLVGTENNQPQHF.

This clone has just a few counts. The chain uses TRBV5-1 and TRBJ2-7, with D tentatively TRBD1 (6 bases). Trimming left V 2 bases short and J 5 bases short, with 14 bases between. CDR3 length equals 14 residues. CDR1 and CDR2 from the germline V gene are SGHRS and YFSETQ. The CDR3 region is CASSLWTEAHEQYF. CDR3 nucleotides: TGCGCCAGCAGCTTATGGACAGAGGCCCACGAGCAGTACTTC.

V gene TRBV7-9 combines with J gene TRBJ1-1; 9 nucleotides match TRBD1. Germline lookup yields CDR1 SEHNR and CDR2 FQNEAQ (reference sequence). The CDR3 contains 15 residues. V was clipped by 1 base and J by 1 base; unmatched bases: 1. CDR3 loop: CASSLGGQGNTEAFF. The DNA of the CDR3 is TGTGCCAGCAGCTTAGGGGGACAGGGGAACACTGAAGCTTTCTTT.

CDR3 nucleotides: TGTGCCAGCAGTTGGGGCCAACCCATGGGGTACGAGCAGTACTTC. This translates into CASSWGQPMGYEQYF. The rearrangement joins TRBV27 to TRBJ2-7, with a weak D call TRBD1 (5 bases). V was trimmed by 4 bases and J by 4 bases, leaving 17 bases between them. The CDR3 runs to 15 residues. The V gene's germline CDR1 is MNHEY and CDR2 SMNVEV (reference sequence).

The gene calls are TRBV19 and TRBJ1-1, with a weak D call TRBD1 (5 bases). V lost 3 bases and J 5 bases, leaving 7 bases between the germline ends. The CDR3 extends over 12 amino acids. Germline CDR1 LNHDA, CDR2 SQIVND (reference sequence). This chain's CDR3 is CASSMAGTEAFF. CDR3 in DNA: TGTGCCAGTAGTATGGCAGGGACTGAAGCTTTCTTT.

The V and J genes are TRBV4-1 and TRBJ2-7; 12 positions agree with TRBD2. The CDR3 sequence is 15 residues long. J was trimmed by 5 bases and V by 1 base; bases with no gene match: 3. Germline lookup yields CDR1 MGHRA and CDR2 YSYEKL. CDR3 region: CASSQGLAGENEQYF. CDR3 coding DNA: TGCGCCAGCAGCCAAGGACTAGCGGGAGAAAACGAGCAGTACTTC.

V is TRBV7-9 and J is TRBJ2-3; 7 bases agree with TRBD2. Germline CDR1 reads SEHNR; CDR2 reads FQNEAQ (reference sequence). The CDR3 loop spans 16 amino acids. V was pared by 3 bases and J by 0 bases, with 6 bases of the junction left unmatched. DNA of the CDR3: TGTGCCAGCAGCTTCCCTAGCGGCTCTAGCACAGATACGCAGTATTTT. Protein product: CASSFPSGSSTDTQYF.

V usage is TRBV6-6 and J usage is TRBJ1-2, with 7 bases aligning to TRBD1. The CDR3 spans 15 residues. The germline CDR1 and CDR2 sequences are MNHNY and SVGAGI (reference sequence). V gave up 6 bases and J gave up 7 bases; unmatched junction bases: 14. CDR3 in amino acids: CASSELARGQGGYTF. CDR3 nucleotides: TGTGCCAGCAGCGAGTTAGCGAGGGGGCAAGGTGGCTACACCTTC.

This chain joins TRBV11-2 and TRBJ2-3; 9 nucleotides line up with TRBD2. Germline V gene data show CDR1 as SGHAT and CDR2 as FQNNGV. This CDR3 spans 18 amino acids. With 5 bases clipped from V and 4 bases from J, the junction kept 16 bases outside the gene matches. DNA for the CDR3: TGTGCCAGCAGCCGTACGCGTAGCGGGAGCTCTATGGCAGATACGCAGTATTTT. This translates into CASSRTRSGSSMADTQYF.

This clone has just one count. Mismatch with germline at one junction end may stem from a read error. The chain is built from TRBV19 and TRBJ2-3; 13 bases are a match to TRBD2. CDR1 and CDR2 (germline): LNHDA, SQIVND (reference sequence). The CDR3 runs to 14 residues. In DNA, the CDR3 is TGTGCCAGCAGTAGAGGACTAGCGGGAGTGCCGCAGTATTTT. This encodes CASSRGLAGVPQYF.

This clone was picked up a small number of times. This chain uses TRBV18 with TRBJ2-7; TRBD1 aligns across 9 bases. Germline values: CDR1 KGHSH, CDR2 LQKENI. The CDR3 has 14 amino acids. The V gene end was trimmed by 2 bases and the J gene end by 2 bases; junction bases not matched to a gene: 1. CDR3 in DNA: TGTGCCAGCTCACCAAGGGACAGGGCCTACGAGCAGTACTTC. Translation gives CASSPRDRAYEQYF. The entire variable domain, with the rest obtained from reference TRBV18 and TRBJ2-7, is as follows: NAGVMQNPRHLVRRRGQEARLRCSPMKGHSHVYWYRQLPEEGLKFMVYLQKENIIDESGMPKERFSAEFPKEGPSILRIQQVVRGDSAAYFCASSPRDRAYEQYFGPGTRLTVT.

The gene calls are TRBV6-1 and TRBJ2-3, with no clear D. Germline V gene data show CDR1 as MNHNS and CDR2 as SASEGT. The CDR3 runs to 13 residues. V gave up 6 bases and J gave up 4 bases, with 11 bases separating them. CDR3 residues: CASRQTPADTQYF. The CDR3 DNA sequence: TGTGCCAGCAGACAGACGCCCGCAGATACGCAGTATTTT.

This rearrangement joins TRBV19 to TRBJ1-5, with D possibly being TRBD1 (6 bases). The CDR3 has 13 residues. The germline CDR1 and CDR2 sequences are LNHDA and SQIVND (reference sequence). Trimming took 5 bases from V and 1 from J, leaving 6 bases between them. Here the CDR3 DNA reads TGTGCCAGTAGTCAGGGGAGCAATCAGCCCCAGCATTTT. Amino acids: CASSQGSNQPQHF.

This chain connects TRBV6-5 to TRBJ2-3; perhaps TRBD1 as D (6 bases). The CDR3 runs to 14 residues. Germline assignment: CDR1 MNHEY and CDR2 SVGAGI. V gave up 6 bases and J gave up 6 bases, with 16 bases separating them. CDR3 sequence: CASRLSGEGDTQYF. CDR3 DNA: TGTGCCAGCAGACTCTCAGGGGAAGGGGATACGCAGTATTTT.